This TCR beta chain was identified in a study of tissue T cells after allogeneic stem cell transplantation. The study's findings and limits: Anatomically similar tissues had similar TCR repertoires within each patient.

Time point described: mouse harvest day 7 after allogeneic transplant. The graft held 10^6 splenic CD5+ T cells and 10^7 T-cell-depleted bone marrow cells. B6 (H2b) cells into BALB/c (H2d) mice; tissues taken at day 7 or 14. The V end was cut by 2 bases, the J end by 0 bases, with 8 bases between. In germline, CDR1 is NNHDY, CDR2 SYVADS. This CDR3 has 14 amino acids. TCRbeta CDR3 was sequenced at survey depth with template counts. The repertoire was sequenced with immunoSEQ multiplex PCR; TCRdb's copy has only in-frame clones and lacks some. The sample lists thousands of clones, approximately 45% occurring once. This clone was seen more than once but under ten times. Its specificity is not known. The gene names here belong to mouse. The CDR3 goes on 1 residue after the read ends, and that part is filled in from the germline J gene.

This receptor was taken from a female BALB/c mouse given C57BL/6 T cells with graft-versus-host disease after an allogeneic hematopoietic cell transplant. The source material was gut tissue. The chain recombines TRBV13-3 with TRBJ1-1; D perhaps matches TRBD1 (5 bases). CDR3: CASSEGQTNTEVFF. The sequenced part of the CDR3 DNA is TGTGCCAGCAGTGAAGGACAAACAAACACAGAAGTCTTC.